Listed below are T cell receptor beta chains from one sample, sequenced in a study of monozygotic twins with inflammatory bowel disease. After re-calling the 5' RACE reads, TCRdb lists one entry per CDR3 protein, DNA absent. The repertoire table contains some 400,000 distinct CDR3 sequences. The sequencing sample was made of blood. Receptor source: a human donor with ulcerative colitis or Crohn's disease, or a healthy co-twin of an affected twin (not recorded which). CDR3s include the opening cysteine and the closing phenylalanine or tryptophan.

TRBV20-1	TRBJ2-3	CSAPPGADTQYF
TRBV9	TRBJ2-1	CASTQGLAFYNEQFF
TRBV6-5	TRBJ1-5	CASRRGGDLGNQPQHF
TRBV2	TRBJ2-7	CASSGEGGPTYEQYF
TRBV2	TRBJ2-4	CASSERGGILAKNIQYF
TRBV4-3	TRBJ2-3	CASSEWTGSTDTQYF
TRBV28	TRBJ2-1	CSSSFKPGLAGFIYNEQFF
TRBV5-1	TRBJ1-1	CASSLWGTMNTEAFF
TRBV5-1	TRBJ2-1	CASSLTGGVNEQFF
TRBV10-3	TRBJ2-1	CAIGLGGGGWSEQFF
TRBV25-1	TRBJ1-4	CASSEWGSRNEKLFF
TRBV7-2	TRBJ2-3	CASSSWTSATTDTQYF
TRBV7-9	TRBJ1-1	CASSKGLNTEAFF
TRBV6-1	TRBJ2-5	CATEGGAQETQYF
TRBV20-1	TRBJ1-2	CSVLFGDGYTF
TRBV20-1	TRBJ2-7	CSAGGTSYEQYF
TRBV15	TRBJ2-2	CATSGAPGTGFTGELFF
TRBV30	TRBJ2-1	CAWKGTPHYNEQFF
TRBV7-2	TRBJ2-7	CASSLAPTSGRAREQYF
TRBV27	TRBJ2-1	CASSPYRGSHLVQHNEQFF
TRBV6-6	TRBJ2-7	CASSYSPDDYEQYF
TRBV5-1	TRBJ2-6	CASSFEGTGANVLTF
TRBV5-1	TRBJ1-1	CASSAGTGGEAFF
TRBV18	TRBJ1-1	CASSPHPQGEAFF
TRBV28	TRBJ2-7	CATSQGSSYEQYF
TRBV24-1	TRBJ2-1	CATSQRPGGYNEQFF
TRBV6-2/TRBV6-3	TRBJ2-1	CASSHGGRFINEQFF